The 27 T cell receptor beta chains below come from one sample, sequenced in a study of blood T cell repertoires in COVID-19. Generated by immunoSEQ multiplex PCR, the TCRdb table keeps only in-frame clones and is missing some. The sample comprises some 240,000 clones, less than 85% of which are singletons, and over 7% rests with the top ten. The sequenced sample was peripheral blood. These receptors all come from a woman in her seventies with acute or convalescent COVID-19.

This chain connects TRBV5-1 to TRBJ1-2; tentative D call: TRBD1 (6 bases). In germline, CDR1 is SGHRS, CDR2 YFSETQ. The CDR3 is made up of 17 amino acids. The V and J ends lost 2 bases and 2 bases respectively, with 19 bases between them. The CDR3 loop reads CASSLGDKTDGNYGYTF. The CDR3 nucleotides read TGCGCCAGCAGCTTAGGGGACAAAACGGACGGGAACTATGGCTACACCTTC.

The rearrangement joins TRBV4-1 to TRBJ2-3; 11 positions match TRBD1. V lost 3 bases and J lost 7; bases outside the gene matches: 6. Germline V CDR1 and CDR2: MGHRA, YSYEKL. The CDR3 has 15 residues. CDR3 residues: CASSQEGQGAYTQYF. In DNA form, the CDR3 reads TGCGCCAGCAGCCAGGAAGGACAGGGGGCTTATACGCAGTATTTT.

V and J are TRBV19 and TRBJ1-2; D might be TRBD1 (6 bases). The ends were cut back, 8 bases at V and 5 bases at J, with 18 bases in the middle. This CDR3 contains 14 residues. The V gene's germline CDR1 is LNHDA and CDR2 SQIVND (reference sequence). CDR3 bases: TGTGCCAGTCTCGACAGGTCCCGTCCTTATGGCTACACCTTC. It codes for CASLDRSRPYGYTF.

The gene calls are TRBV27 and TRBJ2-2; D remains ambiguous. The CDR3 loop spans 14 amino acids. CDR1 MNHEY and CDR2 SMNVEV come from the germline V gene (reference sequence). The germline V and J ends were trimmed by 2 bases and 6 bases, with 10 bases remaining between them. The CDR3 sequence is CASSLNQVSGELFF. CDR3 DNA sequence: TGTGCCAGCAGTTTAAATCAGGTGTCCGGGGAGCTGTTTTTT.

The chain combines TRBV18 with TRBJ2-3; 10 nucleotides match TRBD2. This CDR3 has 18 amino acids. Germline V gene lookup returns CDR1 KGHSH and CDR2 LQKENI. With V trimmed by 0 bases and J by 0 bases, 6 bases remained unmatched. This CDR3 is CASSPPPSGGQSTDTQYF. CDR3 nucleotide sequence: TGTGCCAGCTCACCACCGCCTAGCGGGGGCCAGAGCACAGATACGCAGTATTTT.

The J gene is TRBJ1-1, the V gene TRBV6-4, with no clear D. Germline values: CDR1 MRHNA, CDR2 SNTAGT. V lost 4 bases, J lost 8 bases, and 17 bases lay in between. The CDR3 is 14 amino acids. CDR3 nucleotide sequence: TGTGCCAGCAGTGTAAATCTTCGAGCCCGGGAAGCTTTCTTT. Its translation: CASSVNLRAREAFF.

The chain combines TRBV6-1 with TRBJ2-7; 7 bases align to TRBD1. CDR1 and CDR2 (germline): MNHNS, SASEGT. The CDR3 is 16 amino acids. Trimming removed 0 bases from V and 4 bases from J; junction bases left unmatched: 9. CDR3 sequence reads: CASSEAPQGIRYEQYV. The CDR3 region has the DNA TGTGCCAGCAGTGAAGCGCCACAGGGGATCAGGTACGAGCAGTACGTC.

The rearrangement uses TRBV7-2 and TRBJ2-4; 15 nucleotides align to TRBD2. CDR1 is SGHTA, CDR2 FQGNSA, per germline. This CDR3 has 16 residues. The trim removed 5 bases at V and 4 bases at J, leaving 3 bases unmatched. The CDR3 nucleotides read TGTGCCAGCAGCCCCGGGACTAGCGGGGGGAAAAACATTCAGTACTTC. This translates into CASSPGTSGGKNIQYF.

The chain has TRBV7-2 and TRBJ2-1; D not certain. The ends were cut back, 1 base at V and 3 bases at J, with 4 bases in the middle. This CDR3 has 13 amino acids. Germline CDR1 is SGHTA and CDR2 is FQGNSA. The DNA of the CDR3 is TGTGCCAGCAGCTTAGGTATCTACAATGAGCAGTTCTTC. Amino acids: CASSLGIYNEQFF.

The chain links TRBV4-3 to TRBJ2-2, with D possibly TRBD2 on 5 matching bases. The CDR3 has 15 amino acids. V lost 4 bases, J lost 7 bases, and 16 bases lay in between. CDR1 is LGHNA, CDR2 YSLEER, per germline. CDR3 loop: CASSPDGISYGELFF. CDR3 in DNA: TGCGCCAGCAGCCCCGACGGGATATCCTACGGGGAGCTGTTTTTT.

The chain employs TRBV5-1 and TRBJ2-3, with D possibly matching TRBD2 (5 bases). Germline CDR1 and CDR2: SGHRS and YFSETQ. Trimming took 6 bases from V and 0 from J, leaving 14 bases between them. The CDR3 consists of 15 residues. DNA of the CDR3: TGCGCCAGCATGTATGGCGGGCTCAGCACAGATACGCAGTATTTT. Its translation: CASMYGGLSTDTQYF.

This clone appeared a few times. The CDR3 DNA is TGTGCCAGCAGTGAAAGGACAGCCCGAAACACCATATATTTT. Translating gives CASSERTARNTIYF. The chain recombines TRBV6-1 with TRBJ1-3, with D tentatively TRBD1 (6 bases). CDR1 and CDR2 (germline): MNHNS, SASEGT. Trimming pared 2 bases from V and 5 bases from J, leaving 10 bases between. The CDR3 runs to 14 residues.

V usage is TRBV19 and J usage is TRBJ2-5, with 10 bases that match TRBD2. CDR1 and CDR2 from the germline V gene are LNHDA and SQIVND (reference sequence). The trim removed 5 bases at V and 5 bases at J, leaving 11 bases unmatched. The CDR3 runs 16 residues. In DNA, the CDR3 is TGTGCCAGTAGTGGCCCCCAGCGGGGGGGCAAGGAGACCCAGTACTTC. Translation: CASSGPQRGGKETQYF.

The chain combines TRBV2 with TRBJ1-2; TRBD1 agrees at 8 bases. Germline CDR1 reads SNHLY; CDR2 reads FYNNEI. The J segment lost 6 bases and the V segment lost 7 bases, leaving 4 bases of the junction unmatched. CDR3 length: 12 residues. DNA of the CDR3: TGTGCCAGCACCCGACAGGGGAATGGCTACACCTTC. Translation: CASTRQGNGYTF.

This clone appeared a single time. V gene TRBV7-8 combines with J gene TRBJ2-1; possibly TRBD1 for D (6 bases). This CDR3 is 18 amino acids long. Trimming stripped 4 bases from V and 0 bases from J, with 19 bases between. CDR1 is SGHVS, CDR2 FQNEAQ, per germline. For the CDR3, the DNA is TGTGCCAGCAGCTCGAGGACAGCCTCTCCTTCCTCCTACAATGAGCAGTTCTTC. As protein: CASSSRTASPSSYNEQFF.

The chain recombines TRBV18 with TRBJ1-4; no clear D gene. V was cut by 5 bases and J by 4 bases, with 17 bases left in between. This CDR3 has 16 residues. Germline-derived CDR1 and CDR2 are KGHSH and LQKENI. This CDR3 is CASSSKTDTNNEKLFF. Here the CDR3 DNA reads TGTGCCAGCTCATCAAAAACAGACACGAATAATGAAAAACTGTTTTTT.

This clone was recorded many times. The chain links TRBV2 to TRBJ2-6; D gene ambiguous. Trimming pared 2 bases from V and 0 bases from J, leaving 5 bases between. The CDR3 has 15 amino acids. The germline CDR1 and CDR2 sequences are SNHLY and FYNNEI. CDR3 residues: CASSELRSGANVLTF. The CDR3 nucleotides are TGTGCCAGCAGTGAATTGCGCTCTGGGGCCAACGTCCTGACTTTC.

The genes are TRBV6-5 and TRBJ1-5, with D perhaps TRBD1 (6 bases). Trimming stripped 6 bases from V and 2 bases from J, with 8 bases between. The CDR3 covers 13 residues. CDR1 is MNHEY and CDR2 is SVGAGI in the germline V gene. CDR3 residues: CASSDRRNQPQHF. In DNA form, the CDR3 reads TGTGCCAGCAGCGACAGGCGCAATCAGCCCCAGCATTTT.

The chain is built from TRBV7-8 and TRBJ2-7; no reliable D call. The V and J ends lost 1 base and 5 bases respectively, with 9 bases between them. Germline V gives CDR1 SGHVS, CDR2 FQNEAQ. CDR3 length: 13 residues. In DNA form, the CDR3 reads TGTGCCAGCAGCTTAGAAAGAGGAAACGAGCAGTACTTC. This encodes CASSLERGNEQYF.

The chain has TRBV14 and TRBJ2-1, with 7 bases aligning to TRBD2. Germline V gives CDR1 SGHDN, CDR2 FVKESK. The CDR3 runs to 15 residues. Trimming took 5 bases from V and 5 from J; bases not matched to a gene: 9. CDR3 DNA: TGTGCCAGCAGCTCCCAAGGGCTAGCGGACAATGAGCAGTTCTTC. Its translation: CASSSQGLADNEQFF.

The rearrangement joins TRBV5-5 to TRBJ1-1; no clear D. Germline-derived CDR1 and CDR2 are SGHKS and YYEKEE (reference sequence). Deletions cut 4 bases from V and 3 bases from J, with 10 bases between. CDR3 length: 13 amino acids. Here the CDR3 reads CASSGTRDTEAFF. DNA for the CDR3: TGTGCCAGCAGCGGAACACGGGACACTGAAGCTTTCTTT.

This clone was seen once. The chain couples TRBV13 to TRBJ2-4; the match to TRBD2 covers 10 bases. CDR1 PRHDT and CDR2 FYEKMQ come from the germline V gene (reference sequence). The CDR3 covers 14 residues. J was trimmed by 6 bases and V by 5 bases; bases with no gene match: 4. This chain's CDR3 is CASSNSGGANIQYF. CDR3 DNA sequence: TGTGCCAGCAGCAACAGCGGGGGGGCAAACATTCAGTACTTC.

The chain has TRBV18 and TRBJ1-4; no reliable D call. The CDR3 is made up of 16 amino acids. Germline V gives CDR1 KGHSH, CDR2 LQKENI. V shed 5 bases and J shed 7 bases, with 20 bases lying between them. CDR3 region: CASSDRRSGGPEKLFF. The CDR3 DNA reads as TGTGCCAGCTCAGATAGGAGGAGCGGCGGGCCTGAAAAACTGTTTTTT.

V and J are TRBV19 and TRBJ2-1, with 7 bases that match TRBD1. Germline assignment: CDR1 LNHDA and CDR2 SQIVND (reference sequence). There are 17 residues in the CDR3. Unmatched junction bases numbered 20, after V lost 3 bases and J lost 12 bases. The CDR3 bases are TGTGCCAGTAGTATCCTAACAGGACCGGGACAGCGAAGCGGGCAGTTCTTC. This codes for CASSILTGPGQRSGQFF.

The sample holds a few counts of this clone. This chain connects TRBV18 to TRBJ1-3; TRBD1 is a possible D gene (5 bases). Germline-derived CDR1 and CDR2 are KGHSH and LQKENI. V was pared by 4 bases and J by 0 bases, with 13 bases between. This CDR3 has 16 residues. CDR3 protein: CASSLEIQDSGNTIYF. CDR3 DNA: TGTGCCAGCTCACTTGAAATACAGGACTCTGGAAACACCATATATTTT.

This clone was observed a few times. The chain uses TRBV6-5 and TRBJ2-3, with D possibly TRBD2 on 6 matching bases. CDR1 and CDR2 from the germline V gene are MNHEY and SVGAGI. Trimming removed 8 bases at V and 7 bases at J, with 13 bases between. CDR3 length equals 12 residues. The DNA for the CDR3 is TGTGCCAGCCTCAGTAGCGGTAATACGCAGTATTTT. This sequence encodes CASLSSGNTQYF.

The V and J genes are TRBV18 and TRBJ2-5; weak D call: TRBD1 (5 bases). The germline V gene encodes CDR1 KGHSH and CDR2 LQKENI. This CDR3 is built from 13 residues. V dropped 7 bases and J dropped 2 bases, with 11 bases sitting between them. The CDR3 loop reads CASFRGLQETQYF. The CDR3 bases are TGTGCCAGCTTTAGGGGCCTACAAGAGACCCAGTACTTC.